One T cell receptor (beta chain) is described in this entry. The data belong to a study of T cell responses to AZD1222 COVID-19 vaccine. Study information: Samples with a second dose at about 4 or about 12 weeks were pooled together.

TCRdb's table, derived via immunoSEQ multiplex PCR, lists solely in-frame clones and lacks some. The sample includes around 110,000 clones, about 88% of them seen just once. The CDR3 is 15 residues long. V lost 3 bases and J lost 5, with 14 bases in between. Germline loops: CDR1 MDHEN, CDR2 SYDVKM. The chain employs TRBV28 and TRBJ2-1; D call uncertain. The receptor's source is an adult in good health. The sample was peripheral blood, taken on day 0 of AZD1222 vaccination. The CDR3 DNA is TGTGCCAGCAGTTTTGGGTCTAGGGTTGACAATGAGCAGTTCTTC. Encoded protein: CASSFGSRVDNEQFF.